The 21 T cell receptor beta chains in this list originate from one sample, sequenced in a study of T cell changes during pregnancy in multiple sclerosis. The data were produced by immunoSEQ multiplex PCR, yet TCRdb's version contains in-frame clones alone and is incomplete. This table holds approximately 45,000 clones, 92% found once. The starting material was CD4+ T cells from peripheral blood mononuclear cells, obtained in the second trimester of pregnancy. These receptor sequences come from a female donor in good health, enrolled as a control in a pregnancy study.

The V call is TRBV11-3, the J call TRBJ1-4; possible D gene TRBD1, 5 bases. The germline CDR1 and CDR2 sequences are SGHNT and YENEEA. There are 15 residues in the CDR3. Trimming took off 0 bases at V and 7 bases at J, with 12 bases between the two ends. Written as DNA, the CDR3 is TGTGCCAGCAGCTTAGAGCGGGGGGTTGGTGAAAAACTGTTTTTT. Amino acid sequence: CASSLERGVGEKLFF.

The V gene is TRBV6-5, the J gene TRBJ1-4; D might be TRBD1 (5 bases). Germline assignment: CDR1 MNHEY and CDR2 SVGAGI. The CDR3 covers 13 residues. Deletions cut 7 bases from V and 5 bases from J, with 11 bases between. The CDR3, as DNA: TGTGCCAGCAAGGGGTCCGTAAATGAAAAACTGTTTTTT. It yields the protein CASKGSVNEKLFF.

This CDR3 reads CASSTRTGGADTQYF. CDR3 bases: TGTGCCAGCAGCACGCGGACAGGGGGCGCAGATACGCAGTATTTT. The gene calls are TRBV11-1 and TRBJ2-3; 11 bases map to TRBD1. CDR1 and CDR2 from the germline V gene are SGHAT and FQDESV (reference sequence). This CDR3 is built from 15 residues. Trimming at V came to 5 bases and at J to 4 bases, leaving 5 bases not matched to a gene.

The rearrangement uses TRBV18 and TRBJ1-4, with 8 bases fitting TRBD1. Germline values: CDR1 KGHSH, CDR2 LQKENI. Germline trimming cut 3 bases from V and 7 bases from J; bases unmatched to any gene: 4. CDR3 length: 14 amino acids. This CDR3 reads CASSPRGRAEKLFF. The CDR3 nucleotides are TGTGCCAGCTCACCCAGGGGGCGCGCTGAAAAACTGTTTTTT.

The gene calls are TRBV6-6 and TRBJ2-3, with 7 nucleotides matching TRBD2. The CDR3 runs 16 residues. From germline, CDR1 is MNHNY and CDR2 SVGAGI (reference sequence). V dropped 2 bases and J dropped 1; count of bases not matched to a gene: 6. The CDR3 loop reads CASSYDERGGTDTQYF. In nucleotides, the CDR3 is TGTGCCAGCAGTTACGACGAGCGGGGAGGCACAGATACGCAGTATTTT.

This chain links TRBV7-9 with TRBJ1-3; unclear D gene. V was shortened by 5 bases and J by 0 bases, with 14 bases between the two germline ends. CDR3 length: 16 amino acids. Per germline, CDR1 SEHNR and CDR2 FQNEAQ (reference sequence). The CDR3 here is CASSPPGLSSGNTIYF. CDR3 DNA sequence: TGTGCCAGCAGCCCTCCGGGTTTAAGCTCTGGAAACACCATATATTTT.

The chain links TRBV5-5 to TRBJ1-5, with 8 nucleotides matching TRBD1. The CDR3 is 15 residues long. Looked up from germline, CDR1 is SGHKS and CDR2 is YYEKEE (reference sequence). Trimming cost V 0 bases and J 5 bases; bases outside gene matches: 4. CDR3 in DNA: TGTGCCAGCAGCTTGGGACAGGGGCCATATCAGCCCCAGCATTTT. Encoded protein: CASSLGQGPYQPQHF.

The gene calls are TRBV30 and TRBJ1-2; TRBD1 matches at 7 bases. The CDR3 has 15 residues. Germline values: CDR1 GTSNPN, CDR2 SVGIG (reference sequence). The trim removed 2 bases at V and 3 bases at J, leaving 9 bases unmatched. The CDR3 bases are TGTGCCTGGAGTCCTGGGACAGCGGGTGACTATGGCTACACCTTC. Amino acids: CAWSPGTAGDYGYTF.

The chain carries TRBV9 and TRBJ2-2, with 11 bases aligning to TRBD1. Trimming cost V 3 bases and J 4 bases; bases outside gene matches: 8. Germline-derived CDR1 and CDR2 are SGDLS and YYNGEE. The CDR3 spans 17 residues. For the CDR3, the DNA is TGTGCCAGCAGCGGTCCAGGGACAGGGGGGTTCACCGGGGAGCTGTTTTTT. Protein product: CASSGPGTGGFTGELFF.

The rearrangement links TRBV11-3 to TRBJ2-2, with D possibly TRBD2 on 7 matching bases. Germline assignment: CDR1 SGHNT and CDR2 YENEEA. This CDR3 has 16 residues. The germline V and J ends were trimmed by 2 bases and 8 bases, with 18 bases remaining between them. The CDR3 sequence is CASSLMGLRGRGELFF. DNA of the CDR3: TGTGCCAGCAGCTTAATGGGATTGCGGGGGCGAGGGGAGCTGTTTTTT. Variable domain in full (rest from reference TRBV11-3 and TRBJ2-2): EAGVVQSPRYKIIEKKQPVAFWCNPISGHNTLYWYLQNLGQGPELLIRYENEEAVDDSQLPKDRFSAERLKGVDSTLKIQPAELGDSAVYLCASSLMGLRGRGELFFGEGSRLTVL.

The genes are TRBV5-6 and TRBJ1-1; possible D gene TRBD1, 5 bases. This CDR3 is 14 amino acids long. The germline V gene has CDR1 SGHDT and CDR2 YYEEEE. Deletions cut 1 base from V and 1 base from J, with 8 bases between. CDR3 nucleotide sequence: TGTGCCAGCAGCTTGAGGCAGGGGAACACTGAAGCTTTCTTT. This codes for CASSLRQGNTEAFF.

Here the CDR3 DNA reads TGTGCCAGCAGCTTAGATCTGACAGGGGAAAATGAGCAGTTCTTC. This translates into CASSLDLTGENEQFF. The V call is TRBV7-7, the J call TRBJ2-1, with 8 bases identical to TRBD1. In germline, CDR1 is SSHAT, CDR2 FNYEAQ (reference sequence). This CDR3 spans 15 amino acids. The ends lost 1 base at V and 7 bases at J; junction bases unmatched: 6.

CDR3: CASTPPGSYVGYTF. The CDR3 coding sequence is TGTGCCAGTACTCCCCCGGGAAGCTATGTCGGCTACACCTTC. This chain joins TRBV19 and TRBJ1-2; D not certain. The CDR3 is 14 residues long. Germline CDR1 LNHDA, CDR2 SQIVND (reference sequence). Between the trimmed V and J ends, which lost 7 bases and 8 bases, there was a span of 20 bases.

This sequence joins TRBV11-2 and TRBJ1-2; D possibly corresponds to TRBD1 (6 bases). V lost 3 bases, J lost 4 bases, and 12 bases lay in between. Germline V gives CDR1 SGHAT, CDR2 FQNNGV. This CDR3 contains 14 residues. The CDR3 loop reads CASSFTGQLYGYTF. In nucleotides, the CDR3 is TGTGCCAGCAGCTTTACTGGACAGCTCTATGGCTACACCTTC.

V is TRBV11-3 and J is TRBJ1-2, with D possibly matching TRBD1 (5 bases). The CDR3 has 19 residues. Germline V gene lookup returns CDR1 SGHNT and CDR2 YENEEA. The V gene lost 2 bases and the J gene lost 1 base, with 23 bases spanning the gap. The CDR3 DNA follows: TGTGCCAGCAGCTTATCGTACAAGGGGCCCTCAACCATTAACTATGGCTACACCTTC. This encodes CASSLSYKGPSTINYGYTF.

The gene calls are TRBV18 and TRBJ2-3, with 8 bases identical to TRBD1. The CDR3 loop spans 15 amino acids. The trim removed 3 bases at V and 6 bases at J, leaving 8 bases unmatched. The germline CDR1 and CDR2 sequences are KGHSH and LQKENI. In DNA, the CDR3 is TGTGCCAGCTCACCGGGGCAGGGGGCGTATGATACGCAGTATTTT. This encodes CASSPGQGAYDTQYF.

The CDR3 nucleotides are TGTGCTAGTGGTTTGACCCCCCTAGCGGGGGGGATTACATGGCACGAGCAGTACTTC. Protein product: CASGLTPLAGGITWHEQYF. V usage is TRBV12-5 and J usage is TRBJ2-7; TRBD2 matches at 12 bases. CDR1 is LGHNT, CDR2 FRNRAP, per germline. After removal of 2 bases from V and 5 bases from J, the junction contained 16 bases not matched to a gene. This CDR3 has 19 amino acids.

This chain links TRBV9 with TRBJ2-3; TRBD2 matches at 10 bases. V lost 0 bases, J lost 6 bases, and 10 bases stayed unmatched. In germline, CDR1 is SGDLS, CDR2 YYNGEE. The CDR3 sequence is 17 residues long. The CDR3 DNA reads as TGTGCCAGCAGCGTAGGTACTAGCGGGGATAGAGCGGATACGCAGTATTTT. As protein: CASSVGTSGDRADTQYF. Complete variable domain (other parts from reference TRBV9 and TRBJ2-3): DSGVTQTPKHLITATGQRVTLRCSPRSGDLSVYWYQQSLDQGLQFLIQYYNGEERAKGNILERFSAQQFPDLHSELNLSSLELGDSALYFCASSVGTSGDRADTQYFGPGTRLTVL.

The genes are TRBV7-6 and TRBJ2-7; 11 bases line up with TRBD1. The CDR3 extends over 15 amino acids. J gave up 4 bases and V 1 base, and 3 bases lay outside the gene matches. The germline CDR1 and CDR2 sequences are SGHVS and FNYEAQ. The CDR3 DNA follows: TGTGCCAGCAGCTTAGACCGGGACAGGGGGTACGAGCAGTACTTC. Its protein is CASSLDRDRGYEQYF.

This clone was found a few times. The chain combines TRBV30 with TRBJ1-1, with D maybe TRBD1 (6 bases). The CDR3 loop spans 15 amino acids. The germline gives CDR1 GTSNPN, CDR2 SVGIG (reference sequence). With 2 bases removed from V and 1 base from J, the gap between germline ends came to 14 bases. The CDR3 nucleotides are TGTGCCTGGAGTCCCCCCGGGACAACGAACACTGAAGCTTTCTTT. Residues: CAWSPPGTTNTEAFF.

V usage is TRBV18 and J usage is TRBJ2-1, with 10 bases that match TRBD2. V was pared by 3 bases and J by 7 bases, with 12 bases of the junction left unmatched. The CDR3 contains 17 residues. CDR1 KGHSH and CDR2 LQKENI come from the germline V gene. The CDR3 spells CASSPLGSGGQLNEQFF. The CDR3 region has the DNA TGTGCCAGCTCACCTCTTGGTAGCGGGGGGCAACTAAATGAGCAGTTCTTC.